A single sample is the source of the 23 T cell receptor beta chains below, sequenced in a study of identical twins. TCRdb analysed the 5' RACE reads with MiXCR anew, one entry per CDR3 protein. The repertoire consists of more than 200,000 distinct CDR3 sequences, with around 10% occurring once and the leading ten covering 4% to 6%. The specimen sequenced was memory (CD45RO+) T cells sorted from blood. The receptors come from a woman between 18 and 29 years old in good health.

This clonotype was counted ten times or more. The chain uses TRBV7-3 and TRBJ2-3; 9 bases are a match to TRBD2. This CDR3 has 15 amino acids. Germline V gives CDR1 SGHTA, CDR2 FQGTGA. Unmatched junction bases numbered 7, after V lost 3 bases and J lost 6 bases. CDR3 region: CASSLAGGPFDTQYF. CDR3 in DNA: TGTGCCAGCAGCTTGGCGGGGGGGCCATTTGATACGCAGTATTTT.

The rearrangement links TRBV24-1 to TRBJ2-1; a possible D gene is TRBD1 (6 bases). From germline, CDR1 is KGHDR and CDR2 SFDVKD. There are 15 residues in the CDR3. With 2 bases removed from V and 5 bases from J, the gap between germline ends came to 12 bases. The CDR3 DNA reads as TGTGCCACCAGTGATTCAGGGGCGGCAAACAATGAGCAGTTCTTC. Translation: CATSDSGAANNEQFF.

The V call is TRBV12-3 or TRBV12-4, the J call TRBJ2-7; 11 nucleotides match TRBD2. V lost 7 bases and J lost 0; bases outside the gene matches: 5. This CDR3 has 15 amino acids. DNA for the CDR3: TGTGCCAGCACCCGGGGACTAGCGGACTCCTACGAGCAGTACTTC. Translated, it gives CASTRGLADSYEQYF.

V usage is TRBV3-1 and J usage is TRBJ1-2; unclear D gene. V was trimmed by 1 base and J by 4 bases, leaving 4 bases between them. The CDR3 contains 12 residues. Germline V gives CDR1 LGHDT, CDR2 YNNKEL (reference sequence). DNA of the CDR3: TGTGCCAGCAGCCAAGCTTTCTATGGCTACACCTTC. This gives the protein CASSQAFYGYTF.

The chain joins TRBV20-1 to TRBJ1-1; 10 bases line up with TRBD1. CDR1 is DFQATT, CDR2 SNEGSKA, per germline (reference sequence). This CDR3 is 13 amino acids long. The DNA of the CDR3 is TGCAGAGGAGACAGGGGGCAATTAACTGAAGCTTTCTTT. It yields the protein CRGDRGQLTEAFF.

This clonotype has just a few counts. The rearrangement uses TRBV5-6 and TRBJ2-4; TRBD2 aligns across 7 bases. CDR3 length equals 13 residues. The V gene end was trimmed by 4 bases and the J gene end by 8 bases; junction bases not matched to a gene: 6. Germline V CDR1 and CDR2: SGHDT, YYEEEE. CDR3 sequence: CASSKAGPYIQYF. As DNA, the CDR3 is TGTGCCAGCAGCAAAGCGGGGCCATACATTCAGTACTTC.

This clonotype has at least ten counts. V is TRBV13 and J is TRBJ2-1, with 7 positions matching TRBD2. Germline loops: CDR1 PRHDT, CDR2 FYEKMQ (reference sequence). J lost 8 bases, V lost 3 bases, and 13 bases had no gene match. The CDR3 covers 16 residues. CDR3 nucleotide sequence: TGTGCCAGCAGCTTTTTAGCAGGGAGGGCCAGTTATGAGCAGTTCTTC. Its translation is CASSFLAGRASYEQFF.

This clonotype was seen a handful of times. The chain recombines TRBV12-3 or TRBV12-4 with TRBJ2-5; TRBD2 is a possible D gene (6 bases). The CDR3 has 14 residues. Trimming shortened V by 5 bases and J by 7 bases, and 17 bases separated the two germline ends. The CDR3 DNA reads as TGTGCCAGCAGTCCGGGACTGACTTCAGGGACCCAGTACTTC. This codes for CASSPGLTSGTQYF.

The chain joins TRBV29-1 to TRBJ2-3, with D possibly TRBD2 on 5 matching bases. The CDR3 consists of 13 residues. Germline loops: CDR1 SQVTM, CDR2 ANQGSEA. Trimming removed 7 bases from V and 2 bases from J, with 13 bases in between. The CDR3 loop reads CSGGRENTDTQYF. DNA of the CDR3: TGCAGCGGCGGACGGGAAAACACAGATACGCAGTATTTT.

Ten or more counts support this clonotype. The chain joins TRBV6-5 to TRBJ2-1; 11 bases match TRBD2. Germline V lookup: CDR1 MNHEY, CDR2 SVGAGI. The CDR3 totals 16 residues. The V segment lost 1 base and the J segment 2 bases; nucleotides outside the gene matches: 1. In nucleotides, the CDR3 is TGTGCCAGCAGTTACTGGGGACTAGCGGCCTACAATGAGCAGTTCTTC. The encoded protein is CASSYWGLAAYNEQFF.

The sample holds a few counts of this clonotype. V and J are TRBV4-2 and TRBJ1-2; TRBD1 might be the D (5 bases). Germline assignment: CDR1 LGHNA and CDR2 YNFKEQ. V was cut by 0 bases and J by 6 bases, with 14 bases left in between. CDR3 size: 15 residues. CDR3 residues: CASSQDLGRADGYTF. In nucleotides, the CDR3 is TGTGCCAGCAGCCAAGATCTAGGCAGGGCTGATGGCTACACCTTC.

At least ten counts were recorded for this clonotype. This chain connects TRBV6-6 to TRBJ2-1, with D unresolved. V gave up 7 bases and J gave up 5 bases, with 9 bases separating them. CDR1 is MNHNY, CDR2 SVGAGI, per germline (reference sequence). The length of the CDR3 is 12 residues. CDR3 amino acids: CASNHRNNEQFF. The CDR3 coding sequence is TGTGCCAGCAATCACCGTAACAATGAGCAGTTCTTC.

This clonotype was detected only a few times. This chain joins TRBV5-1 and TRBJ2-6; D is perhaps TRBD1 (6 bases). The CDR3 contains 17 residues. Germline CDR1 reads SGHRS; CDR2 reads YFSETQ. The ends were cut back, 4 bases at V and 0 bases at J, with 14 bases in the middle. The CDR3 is CASSTRDTHSGANVLTF. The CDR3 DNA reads TGCGCCAGCAGCACTCGGGACACACACTCTGGGGCCAACGTCCTGACTTTC. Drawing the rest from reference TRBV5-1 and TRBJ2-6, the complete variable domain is KAGVTQTPRYLIKTRGQQVTLSCSPISGHRSVSWYQQTPGQGLQFLFEYFSETQRNKGNFPGRFSGRQFSNSRSEMNVSTLELGDSALYLCASSTRDTHSGANVLTFGAGSRLTVL.

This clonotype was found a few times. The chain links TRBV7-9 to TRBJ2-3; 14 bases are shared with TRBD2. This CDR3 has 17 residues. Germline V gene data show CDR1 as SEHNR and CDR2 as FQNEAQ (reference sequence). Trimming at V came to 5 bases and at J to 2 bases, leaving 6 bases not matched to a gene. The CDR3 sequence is CASSPRTSGRNTDTQYF. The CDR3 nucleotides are TGTGCCAGCAGCCCGAGGACTAGCGGGAGGAACACAGATACGCAGTATTTT.

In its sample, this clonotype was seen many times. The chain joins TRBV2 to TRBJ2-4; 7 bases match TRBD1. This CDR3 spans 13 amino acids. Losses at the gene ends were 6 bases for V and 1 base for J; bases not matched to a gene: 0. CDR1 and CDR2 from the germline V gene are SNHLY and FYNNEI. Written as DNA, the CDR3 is TGTGCCAGCAGGGGACAGGCCAAAAACATTCAGTACTTC. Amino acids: CASRGQAKNIQYF.

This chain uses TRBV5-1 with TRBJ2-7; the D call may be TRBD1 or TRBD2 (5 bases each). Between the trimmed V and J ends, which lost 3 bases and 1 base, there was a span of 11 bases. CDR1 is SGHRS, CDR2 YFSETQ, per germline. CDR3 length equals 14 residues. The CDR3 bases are TGCGCCAGCAGCTCCCGGGACCGGTCCTACGAGCAGTACTTC. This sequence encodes CASSSRDRSYEQYF.

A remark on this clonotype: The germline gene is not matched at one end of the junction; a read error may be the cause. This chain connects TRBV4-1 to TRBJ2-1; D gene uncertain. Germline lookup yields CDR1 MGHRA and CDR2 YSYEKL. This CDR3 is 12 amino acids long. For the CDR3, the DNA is TGCGCCAGCAGCCAGGATAGGACGAGAAAGATCTTC. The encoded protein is CASSQDRTRKIF.

In DNA, the CDR3 is TGCGCCAGCAGCCAGTCCGGGACCAGCCAAGAGACCCAGTACTTC. Residues: CASSQSGTSQETQYF. The gene calls are TRBV4-1 and TRBJ2-5; D is possibly TRBD1 or TRBD2 (5 bases each). This CDR3 spans 15 amino acids. V gave up 3 bases and J gave up 1 base, with 12 bases separating them. Germline V CDR1 and CDR2: MGHRA, YSYEKL.

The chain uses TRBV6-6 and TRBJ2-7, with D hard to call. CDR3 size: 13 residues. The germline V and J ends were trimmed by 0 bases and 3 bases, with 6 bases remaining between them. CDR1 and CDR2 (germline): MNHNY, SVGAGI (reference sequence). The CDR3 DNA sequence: TGTGCCAGCAGTTACTCCTTCCACTACGAGCAGTACTTC. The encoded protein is CASSYSFHYEQYF.

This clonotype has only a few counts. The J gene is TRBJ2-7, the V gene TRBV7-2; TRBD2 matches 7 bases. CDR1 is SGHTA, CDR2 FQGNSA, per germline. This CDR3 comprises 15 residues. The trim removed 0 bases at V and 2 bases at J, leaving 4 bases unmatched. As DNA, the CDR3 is TGTGCCAGCAGCTTAGCGGTGGCGGGGGCCTACGAGCAGTACTTC. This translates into CASSLAVAGAYEQYF.

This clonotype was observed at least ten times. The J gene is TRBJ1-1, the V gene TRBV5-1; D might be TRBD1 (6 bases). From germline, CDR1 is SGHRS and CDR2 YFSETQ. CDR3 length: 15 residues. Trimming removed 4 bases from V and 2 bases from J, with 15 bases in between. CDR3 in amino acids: CASSPTGTPNTEAFF. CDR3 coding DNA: TGCGCCAGCAGCCCAACCGGGACACCTAACACTGAAGCTTTCTTT. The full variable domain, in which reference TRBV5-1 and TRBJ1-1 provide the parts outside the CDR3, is KAGVTQTPRYLIKTRGQQVTLSCSPISGHRSVSWYQQTPGQGLQFLFEYFSETQRNKGNFPGRFSGRQFSNSRSEMNVSTLELGDSALYLCASSPTGTPNTEAFFGQGTRLTVV.

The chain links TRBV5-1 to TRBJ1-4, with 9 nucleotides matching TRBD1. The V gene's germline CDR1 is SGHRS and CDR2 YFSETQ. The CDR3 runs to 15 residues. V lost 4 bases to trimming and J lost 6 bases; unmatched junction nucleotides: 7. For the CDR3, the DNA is TGCGCCAGCAGCCACACCGACAGGGGGGATGAAAAACTGTTTTTT. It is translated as CASSHTDRGDEKLFF.

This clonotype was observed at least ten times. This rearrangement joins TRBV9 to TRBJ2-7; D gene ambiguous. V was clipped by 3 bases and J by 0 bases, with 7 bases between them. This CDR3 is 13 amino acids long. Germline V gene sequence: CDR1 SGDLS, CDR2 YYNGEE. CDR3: CASSAASSYEQYF. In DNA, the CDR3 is TGTGCCAGCAGCGCTGCTAGCTCCTACGAGCAGTACTTC.